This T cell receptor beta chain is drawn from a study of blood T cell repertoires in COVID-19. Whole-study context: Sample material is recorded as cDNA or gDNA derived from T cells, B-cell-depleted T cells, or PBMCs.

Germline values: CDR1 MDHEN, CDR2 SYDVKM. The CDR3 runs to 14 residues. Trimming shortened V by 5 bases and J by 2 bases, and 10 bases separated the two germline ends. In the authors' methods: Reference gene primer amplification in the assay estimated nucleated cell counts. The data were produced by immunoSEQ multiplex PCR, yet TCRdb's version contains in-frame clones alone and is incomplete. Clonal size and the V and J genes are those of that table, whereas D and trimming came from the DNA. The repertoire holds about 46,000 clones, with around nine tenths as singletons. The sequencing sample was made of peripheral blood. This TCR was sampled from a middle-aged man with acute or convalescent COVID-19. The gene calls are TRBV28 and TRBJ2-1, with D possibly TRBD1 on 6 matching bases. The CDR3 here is CASSLGTPYNEQFF. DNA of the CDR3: TGTGCCAGCAGTCTCGGGACACCCTACAATGAGCAGTTCTTC.